A selection of T cell receptor beta chains follows, all from one sample in a study of OX40 agonist ivuxolimab in advanced cancers. Some clones are missing from TCRdb's copy, which holds only in-frame ones; the method was immunoSEQ multiplex PCR. The table has 60,000 to 70,000 clones, 75% to 90% seen once; the top ten hold roughly 1.1%. The material sequenced was CD4+ or CD8+ T cells sorted from blood, taken in a trial of the OX40 agonist ivuxolimab. The receptors were sampled from an adult with an advanced solid tumor such as melanoma, head and neck, liver or kidney cancer. Both conserved end residues are part of each CDR3. A D gene is named only where the DNA matches it firmly. Clone size appears in some rows only: once, few, many, or a class for an expanded clone.

size,V,J,D,length,CDR3,DNA
NA,TRBV2,TRBJ2-3,TRBD2,15,CASSTSGISTDTQYF,TGTGCCAGCAGCACTAGCGGCATTAGCACAGATACGCAGTATTTT
NA,TRBV10-3,TRBJ1-5,NA,15,CAISEFDHGNQPQHF,TGTGCCATCAGTGAGTTCGATCATGGGAATCAGCCCCAGCATTTT
NA,TRBV6-5,TRBJ1-1,TRBD1,15,CASSRTGGLNTEAFF,TGTGCCAGCAGCCGGACAGGGGGGCTGAACACTGAAGCTTTCTTT
NA,TRBV29-1,TRBJ2-7,NA,14,CSVGGGGADYEQYF,TGCAGCGTTGGAGGTGGGGGCGCGGATTACGAGCAGTACTTC
NA,TRBV28,TRBJ2-7,TRBD2,15,CASSLLGLAGYEQYF,TGTGCCAGCAGTTTATTAGGACTAGCGGGTTACGAGCAGTACTTC
NA,TRBV4-1,TRBJ1-2,TRBD1,18,CASSQRGAGGNRGYGYTF,TGCGCCAGCAGCCAGCGGGGGGCAGGGGGTAATCGGGGCTATGGCTACACCTTC
NA,TRBV6-1,TRBJ2-1,NA,13,CASSEQGGNEQFF,TGTGCCAGCAGTGAACAGGGTGGGAATGAGCAGTTCTTC
NA,TRBV18,TRBJ2-7,TRBD2,16,CASSLTGLAGPYEQYF,TGTGCCAGCTCACTCACGGGACTAGCGGGACCCTACGAGCAGTACTTC
NA,TRBV2,TRBJ2-3,TRBD2,18,CASSEGTSGRWGTDTQYF,TGTGCCAGCAGTGAAGGGACTAGCGGGAGGTGGGGCACAGATACGCAGTATTTT
few,TRBV18,TRBJ1-2,TRBD1,16,CASSPGGDSRNYGYTF,TGTGCCAGCTCACCGGGTGGGGACAGCCGTAACTATGGCTACACCTTC
medium-sized,TRBV2,TRBJ1-1,TRBD1,13,CASRTGVNTEAFF,TGTGCCAGCAGGACAGGGGTAAACACTGAAGCTTTCTTT
NA,TRBV6-5,TRBJ1-1,TRBD1,14,CASSYDRADTEAFF,TGTGCCAGCAGTTACGACAGGGCTGACACTGAAGCTTTCTTT
once,TRBV7-9,TRBJ2-1,TRBD2,16,CASSAYGLAEYNEQFF,TGTGCCAGCAGCGCATACGGACTAGCGGAATACAATGAGCAGTTCTTC
NA,TRBV19,TRBJ2-1,NA,13,CASSTSSYNEQFF,TGTGCCAGTAGTACTAGCTCCTACAATGAGCAGTTCTTC
NA,TRBV5-1,TRBJ1-5,NA,15,CASRYGTQPYQPQHF,TGCGCCAGCAGATATGGGACCCAACCGTATCAGCCCCAGCATTTT
NA,TRBV6-1,TRBJ2-4,TRBD1,16,CASSGGTAHGQNIQYF,TGTGCCAGCAGTGGAGGGACAGCTCACGGTCAAAACATTCAGTACTTC
NA,TRBV10-1,TRBJ2-3,TRBD2,16,CASSDDPAGVTDTQYF,TGCGCCAGCAGTGATGACCCAGCGGGAGTTACAGATACGCAGTATTTT
NA,TRBV21-1,TRBJ2-1,NA,20,CASSKDGAKVGGKGGNEQFF,TGTGCCAGCAGCAAAGACGGGGCTAAGGTAGGCGGGAAGGGGGGCAATGAGCAGTTCTTC
NA,TRBV7-9,TRBJ2-5,NA,14,CASRPDSRQETQYF,TGTGCCAGCAGACCCGACTCGAGACAAGAGACCCAGTACTTC
NA,TRBV5-1,TRBJ2-1,TRBD2,15,CASSTGTSVYNEQFF,TGCGCCAGCAGCACCGGGACTAGCGTTTACAATGAGCAGTTCTTC
NA,TRBV19,TRBJ2-7,TRBD2,15,CASSRRAGGGYEQYF,TGTGCCAGTAGTAGAAGAGCGGGAGGGGGCTACGAGCAGTACTTC
NA,TRBV5-1,TRBJ2-1,NA,14,CASSPAISFNEQFF,TGCGCCAGCAGCCCCGCCATAAGCTTCAATGAGCAGTTCTTC
NA,TRBV7-9,TRBJ2-1,NA,15,CASSSPGTPNNEQFF,TGTGCCAGCAGCTCCCCGGGGACGCCGAACAATGAGCAGTTCTTC
NA,TRBV6-1,TRBJ2-1,NA,16,CASSESFSSSYNEQFF,TGTGCCAGCAGTGAAAGTTTCTCGAGCTCCTACAATGAGCAGTTCTTC
NA,TRBV7-8,TRBJ1-2,NA,14,CASSLGAIGYGYTF,TGTGCCAGCAGCTTAGGGGCGATTGGGTATGGCTACACCTTC
NA,TRBV5-6,TRBJ2-7,NA,14,CASSWGEPGRGQYF,TGTGCCAGCAGCTGGGGGGAGCCAGGGAGAGGGCAGTACTTC
NA,TRBV5-1,TRBJ1-2,TRBD1,14,CASSPGQGGYGYTF,TGCGCCAGCAGCCCGGGACAGGGGGGCTATGGCTACACCTTC
NA,TRBV4-1,TRBJ1-5,NA,18,CASSQDRGASGDDQPQHF,TGCGCCAGCAGCCAAGATCGGGGGGCTAGCGGGGATGATCAGCCCCAGCATTTT
NA,TRBV18,TRBJ2-3,TRBD1,17,CASSQSLQGALTDTQYF,TGTGCCAGCTCCCAATCCTTACAGGGGGCTTTGACAGATACGCAGTATTTT
NA,TRBV10-3,TRBJ1-1,TRBD1,13,CAIRGQGATEAFF,TGTGCCATCAGGGGACAGGGGGCAACTGAAGCTTTCTTT
NA,TRBV13,TRBJ1-4,NA,15,CASSLRGIANEKLFF,TGTGCCAGCAGCTTACGGGGGATCGCTAATGAAAAACTGTTTTTT
NA,TRBV7-8,TRBJ1-4,NA,14,CASSLVQGGEKLFF,TGTGCCAGCAGCTTAGTCCAGGGCGGGGAAAAACTGTTTTTT
NA,TRBV5-1,TRBJ1-1,NA,15,CASSLIGGPNTEAFF,TGCGCCAGCAGCTTAATTGGCGGACCGAACACTGAAGCTTTCTTT